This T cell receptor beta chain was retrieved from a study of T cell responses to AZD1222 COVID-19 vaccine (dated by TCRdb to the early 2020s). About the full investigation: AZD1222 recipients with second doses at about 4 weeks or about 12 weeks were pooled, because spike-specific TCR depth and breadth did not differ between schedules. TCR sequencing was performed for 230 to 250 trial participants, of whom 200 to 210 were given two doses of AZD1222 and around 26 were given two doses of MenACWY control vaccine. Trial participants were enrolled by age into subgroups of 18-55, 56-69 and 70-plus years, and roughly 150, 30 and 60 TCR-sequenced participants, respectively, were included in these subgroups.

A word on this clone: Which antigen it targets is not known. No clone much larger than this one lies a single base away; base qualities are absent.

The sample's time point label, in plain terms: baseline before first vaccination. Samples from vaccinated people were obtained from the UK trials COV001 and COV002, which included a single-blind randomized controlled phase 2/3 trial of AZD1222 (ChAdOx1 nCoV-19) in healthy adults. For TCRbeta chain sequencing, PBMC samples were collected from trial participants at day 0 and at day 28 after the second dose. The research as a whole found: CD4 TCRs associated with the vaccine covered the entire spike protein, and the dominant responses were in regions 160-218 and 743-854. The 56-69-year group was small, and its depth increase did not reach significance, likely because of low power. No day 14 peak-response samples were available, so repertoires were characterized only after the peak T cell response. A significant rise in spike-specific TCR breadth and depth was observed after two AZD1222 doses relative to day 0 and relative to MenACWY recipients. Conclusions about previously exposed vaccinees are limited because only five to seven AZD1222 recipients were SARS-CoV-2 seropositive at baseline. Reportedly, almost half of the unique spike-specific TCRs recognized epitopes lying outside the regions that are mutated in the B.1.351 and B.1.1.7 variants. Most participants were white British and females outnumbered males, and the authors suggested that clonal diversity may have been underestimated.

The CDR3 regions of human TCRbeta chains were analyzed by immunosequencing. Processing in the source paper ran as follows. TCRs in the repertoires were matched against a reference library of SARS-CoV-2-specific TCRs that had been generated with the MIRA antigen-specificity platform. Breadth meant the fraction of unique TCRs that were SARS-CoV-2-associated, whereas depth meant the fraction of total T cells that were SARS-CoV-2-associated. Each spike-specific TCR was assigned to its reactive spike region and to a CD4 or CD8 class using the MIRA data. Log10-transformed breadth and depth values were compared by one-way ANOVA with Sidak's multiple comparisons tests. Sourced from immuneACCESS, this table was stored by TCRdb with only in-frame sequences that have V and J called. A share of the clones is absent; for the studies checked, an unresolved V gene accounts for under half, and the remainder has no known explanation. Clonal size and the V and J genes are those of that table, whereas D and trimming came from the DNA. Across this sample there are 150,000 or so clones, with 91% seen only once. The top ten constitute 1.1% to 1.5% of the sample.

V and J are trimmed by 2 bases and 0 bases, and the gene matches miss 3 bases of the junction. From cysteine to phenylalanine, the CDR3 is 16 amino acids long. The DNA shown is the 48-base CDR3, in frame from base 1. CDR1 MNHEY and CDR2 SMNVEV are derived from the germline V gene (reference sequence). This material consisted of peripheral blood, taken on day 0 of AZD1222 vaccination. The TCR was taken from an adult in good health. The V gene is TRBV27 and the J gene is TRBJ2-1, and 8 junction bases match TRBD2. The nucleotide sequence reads TGTGCCAGCAGTTTAACTAGCGGAACCTCCTACAATGAGCAGTTCTTC. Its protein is CASSLTSGTSYNEQFF.